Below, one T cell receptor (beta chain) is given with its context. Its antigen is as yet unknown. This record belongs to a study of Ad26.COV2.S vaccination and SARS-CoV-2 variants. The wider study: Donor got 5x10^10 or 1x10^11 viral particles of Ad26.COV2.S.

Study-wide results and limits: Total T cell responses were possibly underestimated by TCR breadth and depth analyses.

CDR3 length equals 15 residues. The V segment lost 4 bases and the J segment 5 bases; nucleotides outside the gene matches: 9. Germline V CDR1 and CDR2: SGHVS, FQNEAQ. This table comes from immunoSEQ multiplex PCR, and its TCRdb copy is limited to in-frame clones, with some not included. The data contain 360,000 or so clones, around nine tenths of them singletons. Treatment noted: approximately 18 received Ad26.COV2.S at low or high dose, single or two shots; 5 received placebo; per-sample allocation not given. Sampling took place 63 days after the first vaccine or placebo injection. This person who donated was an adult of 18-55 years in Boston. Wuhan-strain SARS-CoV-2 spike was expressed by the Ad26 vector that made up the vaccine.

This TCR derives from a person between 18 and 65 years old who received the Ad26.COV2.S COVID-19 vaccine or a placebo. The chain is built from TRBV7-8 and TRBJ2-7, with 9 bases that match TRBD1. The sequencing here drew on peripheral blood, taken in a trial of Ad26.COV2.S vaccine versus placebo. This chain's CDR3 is CASSSSDRGGHEQYF. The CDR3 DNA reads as TGTGCCAGCAGCTCCTCGGACAGGGGTGGTCACGAGCAGTACTTC.